The clone carrying this T cell receptor (beta chain) was found a few times. These data belong to a study of blood T cell repertoires in COVID-19. V was pared by 0 bases and J by 1 base, with 11 bases between. The CDR3 has 17 residues. The germline CDR1 and CDR2 sequences are SGDLS and YYNGEE. Generated by immunoSEQ multiplex PCR, the TCRdb table keeps only in-frame clones and is missing some. In the table there are about 100,000 clones, 80% to 90% of which are singletons. The chain carries TRBV9 and TRBJ2-6, with D hard to call. What was sequenced was peripheral blood. This sequence originates from a human donor in a cohort sampled during active COVID-19. CDR3 in DNA: TGTGCCAGCAGCGTAGGGGCAGTAGGTTCTGGGGCCAACGTCCTGACTTTC. It specifies CASSVGAVGSGANVLTF.